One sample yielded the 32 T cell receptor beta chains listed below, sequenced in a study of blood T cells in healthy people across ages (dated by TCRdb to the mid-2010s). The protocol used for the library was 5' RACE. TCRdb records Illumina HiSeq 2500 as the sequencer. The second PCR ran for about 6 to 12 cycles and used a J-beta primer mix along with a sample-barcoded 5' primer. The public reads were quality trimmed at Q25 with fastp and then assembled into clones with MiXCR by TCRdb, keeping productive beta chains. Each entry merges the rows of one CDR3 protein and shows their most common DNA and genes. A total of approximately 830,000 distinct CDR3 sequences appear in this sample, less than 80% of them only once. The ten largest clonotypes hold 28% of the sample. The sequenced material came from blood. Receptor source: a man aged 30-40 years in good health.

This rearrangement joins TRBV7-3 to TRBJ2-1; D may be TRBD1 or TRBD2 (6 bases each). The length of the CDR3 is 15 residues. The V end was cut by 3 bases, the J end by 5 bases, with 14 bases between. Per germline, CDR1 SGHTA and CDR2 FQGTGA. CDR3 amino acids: CASSFGGGAHNEQFF. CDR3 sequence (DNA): TGTGCCAGCAGCTTCGGGGGCGGGGCTCACAATGAGCAGTTCTTC.

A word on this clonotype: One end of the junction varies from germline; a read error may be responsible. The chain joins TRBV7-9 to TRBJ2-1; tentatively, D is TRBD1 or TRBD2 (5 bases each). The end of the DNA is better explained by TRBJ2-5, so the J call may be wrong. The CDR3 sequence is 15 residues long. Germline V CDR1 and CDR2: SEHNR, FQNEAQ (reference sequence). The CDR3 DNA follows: TGTGCCGGCAGCTTAGAGGGGCCGCGTGTGGAGACCCAGTACTTC. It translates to CAGSLEGPRVETQYF.

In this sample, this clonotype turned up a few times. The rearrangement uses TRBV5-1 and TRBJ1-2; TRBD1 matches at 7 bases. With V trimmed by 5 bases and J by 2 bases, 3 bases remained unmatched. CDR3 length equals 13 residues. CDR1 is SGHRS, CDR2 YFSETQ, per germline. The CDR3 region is CASRLDRNYGYTF. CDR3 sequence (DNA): TGCGCCAGCAGACTGGACAGGAACTATGGCTACACCTTC.

The CDR3 sequence: CATSRDPRVRETQYF. CDR3 in DNA: TGTGCCACCAGCAGAGATCCCAGGGTGCGGGAGACCCAGTACTTC. This chain joins TRBV15 and TRBJ2-5; a weak D match, TRBD1 (5 bases). Deletions cut 0 bases from V and 5 bases from J, with 13 bases between. The CDR3 sequence is 15 residues long. Germline CDR1 is LNHNV and CDR2 is YYDKDF (reference sequence).

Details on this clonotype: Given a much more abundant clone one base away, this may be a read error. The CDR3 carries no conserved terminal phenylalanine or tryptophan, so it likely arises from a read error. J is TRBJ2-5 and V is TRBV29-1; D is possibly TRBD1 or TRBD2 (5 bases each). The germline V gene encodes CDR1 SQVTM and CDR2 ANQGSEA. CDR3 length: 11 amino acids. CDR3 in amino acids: CSTGQDGTQYY. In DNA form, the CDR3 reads TGCAGTACGGGGCAGGACGGGACCCAGTACTAC.

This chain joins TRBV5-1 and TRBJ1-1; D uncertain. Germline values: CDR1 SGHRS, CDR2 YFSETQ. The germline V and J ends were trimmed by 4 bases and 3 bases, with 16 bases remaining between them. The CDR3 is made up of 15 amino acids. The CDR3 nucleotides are TGCGCCAGCAGCCCGCTAAGGCGGGTGGACACTGAAGCTTTCTTT. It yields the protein CASSPLRRVDTEAFF. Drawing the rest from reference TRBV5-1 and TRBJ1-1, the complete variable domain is KAGVTQTPRYLIKTRGQQVTLSCSPISGHRSVSWYQQTPGQGLQFLFEYFSETQRNKGNFPGRFSGRQFSNSRSEMNVSTLELGDSALYLCASSPLRRVDTEAFFGQGTRLTVV.

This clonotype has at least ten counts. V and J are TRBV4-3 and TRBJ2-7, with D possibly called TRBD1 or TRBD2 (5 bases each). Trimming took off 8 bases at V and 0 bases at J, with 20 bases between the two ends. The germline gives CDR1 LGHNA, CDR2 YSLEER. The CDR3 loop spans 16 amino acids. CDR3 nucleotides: TGCGCCAGCCAAGAGGTCCATGGGACCAGCTCCTACGAGCAGTACTTC. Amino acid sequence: CASQEVHGTSSYEQYF.

CDR3 DNA: TGCAGCGTTGAAGAGGGATTGAGCGAGCAGTACTTC. Amino acid sequence: CSVEEGLSEQYF. This chain links TRBV29-1 with TRBJ2-5; D gene ambiguous. The assigned J gene may be wrong: the sequence end matches TRBJ2-7 better. The germline gives CDR1 SQVTM, CDR2 ANQGSEA. CDR3 length equals 12 residues.

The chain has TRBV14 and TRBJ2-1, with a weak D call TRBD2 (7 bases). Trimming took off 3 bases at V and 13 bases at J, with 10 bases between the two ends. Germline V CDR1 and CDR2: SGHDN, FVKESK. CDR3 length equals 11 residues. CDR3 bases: TGTGCCAGCAGCCAGGGGGGGCCACAGTTCTTC. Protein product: CASSQGGPQFF.

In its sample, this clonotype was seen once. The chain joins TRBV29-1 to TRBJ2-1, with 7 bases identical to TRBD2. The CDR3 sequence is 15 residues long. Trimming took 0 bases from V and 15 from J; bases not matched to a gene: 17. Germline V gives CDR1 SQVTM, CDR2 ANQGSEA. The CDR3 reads CSVEDLPVGAGRGFF. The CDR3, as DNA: TGCAGCGTTGAAGATCTTCCAGTTGGGGCGGGGAGGGGGTTCTTC.

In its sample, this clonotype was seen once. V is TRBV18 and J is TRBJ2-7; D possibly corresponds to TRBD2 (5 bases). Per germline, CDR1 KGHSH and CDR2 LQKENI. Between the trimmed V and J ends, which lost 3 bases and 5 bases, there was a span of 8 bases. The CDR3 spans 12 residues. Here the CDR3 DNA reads TGTGCCAGCTCACCCGGGATGGACGAGCAGTACTTC. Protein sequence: CASSPGMDEQYF.

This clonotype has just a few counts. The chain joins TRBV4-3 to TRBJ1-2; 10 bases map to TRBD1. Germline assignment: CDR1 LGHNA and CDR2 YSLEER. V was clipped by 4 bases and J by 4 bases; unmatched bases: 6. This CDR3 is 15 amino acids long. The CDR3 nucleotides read TGCGCCAGCAGCCCGCGACAGGGGGCGGGCTATGGCTACACCTTC. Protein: CASSPRQGAGYGYTF.

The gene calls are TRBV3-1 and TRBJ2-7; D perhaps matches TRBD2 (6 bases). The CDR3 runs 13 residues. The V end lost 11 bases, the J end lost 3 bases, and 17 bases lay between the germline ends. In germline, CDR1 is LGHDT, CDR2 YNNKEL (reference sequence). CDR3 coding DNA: TGTGCCGGCAACCCCGGGACTGGCTACGAGCAGTACTTC. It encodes CAGNPGTGYEQYF.

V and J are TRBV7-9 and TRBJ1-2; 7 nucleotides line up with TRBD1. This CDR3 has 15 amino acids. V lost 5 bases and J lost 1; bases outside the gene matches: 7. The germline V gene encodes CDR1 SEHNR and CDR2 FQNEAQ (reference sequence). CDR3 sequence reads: CASSRGQINNYGYTF. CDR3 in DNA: TGTGCCAGCAGCCGGGGACAGATTAATAACTATGGCTACACCTTC.

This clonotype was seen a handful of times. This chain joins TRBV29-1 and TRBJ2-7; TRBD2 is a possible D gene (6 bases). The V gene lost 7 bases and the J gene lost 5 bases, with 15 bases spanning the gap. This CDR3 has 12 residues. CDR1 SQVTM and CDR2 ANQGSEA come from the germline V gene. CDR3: CSAGTPRDEQYF. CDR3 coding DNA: TGCAGCGCCGGGACTCCAAGAGACGAGCAGTACTTC.

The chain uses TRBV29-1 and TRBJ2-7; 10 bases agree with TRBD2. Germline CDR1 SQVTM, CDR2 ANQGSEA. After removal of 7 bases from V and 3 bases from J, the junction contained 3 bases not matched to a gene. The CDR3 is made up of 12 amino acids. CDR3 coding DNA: TGCAGCGCTCTAGCGGGGGACTACGAGCAGTACTTC. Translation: CSALAGDYEQYF.

The CDR3 is CASSPLRGISYNEQFF. The CDR3 coding sequence is TGCGCCAGCAGCCCCCTTCGGGGGATCTCCTACAATGAGCAGTTCTTC. The V gene is TRBV5-1, the J gene TRBJ2-1; tentative D call: TRBD2 (6 bases). V was trimmed by 4 bases and J by 0 bases, leaving 14 bases between them. The CDR3 runs to 16 residues. Germline CDR1 reads SGHRS; CDR2 reads YFSETQ.

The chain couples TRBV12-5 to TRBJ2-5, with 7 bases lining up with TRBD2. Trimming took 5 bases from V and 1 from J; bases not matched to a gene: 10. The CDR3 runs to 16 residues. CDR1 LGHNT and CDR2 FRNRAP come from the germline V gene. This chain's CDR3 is CASGPGGRGPQETQYF. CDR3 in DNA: TGTGCTAGTGGTCCGGGAGGACGGGGACCCCAAGAGACCCAGTACTTC.

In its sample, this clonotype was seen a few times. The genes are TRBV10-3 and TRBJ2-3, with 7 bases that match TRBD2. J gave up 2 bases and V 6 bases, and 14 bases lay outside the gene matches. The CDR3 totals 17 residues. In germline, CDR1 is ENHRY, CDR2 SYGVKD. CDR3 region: CAIRARGSSGDTDTQYF. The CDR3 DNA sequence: TGTGCCATCAGGGCAAGAGGGAGCAGCGGGGACACAGATACGCAGTATTTT.

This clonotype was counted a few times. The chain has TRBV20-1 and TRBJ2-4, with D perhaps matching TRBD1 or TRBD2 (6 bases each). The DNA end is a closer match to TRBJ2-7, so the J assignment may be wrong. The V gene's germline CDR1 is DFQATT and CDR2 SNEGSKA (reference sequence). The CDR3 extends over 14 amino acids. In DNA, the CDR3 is TGCAGTGCTAGAGGAGGGGGGTCCCCCTACGAGCAGTACTTC. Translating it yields CSARGGGSPYEQYF.

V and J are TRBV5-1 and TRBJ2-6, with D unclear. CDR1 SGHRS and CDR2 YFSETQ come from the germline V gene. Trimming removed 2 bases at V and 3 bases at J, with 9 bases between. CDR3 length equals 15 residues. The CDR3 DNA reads TGCGCCAGCAGCTTTATTAGCAATGGGGCCAACGTCCTGACTTTC. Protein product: CASSFISNGANVLTF.

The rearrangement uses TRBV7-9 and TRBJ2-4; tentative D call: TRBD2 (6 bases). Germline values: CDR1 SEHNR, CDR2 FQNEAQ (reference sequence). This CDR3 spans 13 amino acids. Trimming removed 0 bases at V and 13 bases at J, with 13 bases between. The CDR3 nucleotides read TGTGCCAGCAGCTTAGCGGAGGGGAGGATGCAGTACTTC. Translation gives CASSLAEGRMQYF.

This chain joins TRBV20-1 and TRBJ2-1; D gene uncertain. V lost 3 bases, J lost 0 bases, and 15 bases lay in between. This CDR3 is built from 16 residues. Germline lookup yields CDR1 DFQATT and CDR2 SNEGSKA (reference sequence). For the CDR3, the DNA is TGCAGTGCTAGCCAGCTCCAGCGTTTCTCCTACAATGAGCAGTTCTTC. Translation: CSASQLQRFSYNEQFF.

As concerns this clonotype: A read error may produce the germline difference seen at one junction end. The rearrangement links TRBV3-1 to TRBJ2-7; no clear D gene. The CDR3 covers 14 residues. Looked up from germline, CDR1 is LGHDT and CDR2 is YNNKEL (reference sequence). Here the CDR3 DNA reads TGTGCCAGCAGCCCGGACGGCCGTACCTACGGGCAGTACTTC. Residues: CASSPDGRTYGQYF.

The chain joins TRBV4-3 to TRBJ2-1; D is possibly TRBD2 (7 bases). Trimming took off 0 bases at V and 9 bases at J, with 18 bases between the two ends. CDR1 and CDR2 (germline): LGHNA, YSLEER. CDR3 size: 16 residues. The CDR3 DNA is TGCGCCAGCAGCCAAGATCCGCGGGGGCGTTTCAGTGAGCAGTTCTTC. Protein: CASSQDPRGRFSEQFF.

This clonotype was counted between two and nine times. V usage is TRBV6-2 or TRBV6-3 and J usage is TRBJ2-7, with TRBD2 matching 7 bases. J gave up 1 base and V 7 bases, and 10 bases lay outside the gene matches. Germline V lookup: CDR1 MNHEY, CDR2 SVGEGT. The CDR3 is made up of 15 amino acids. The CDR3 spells CASILMAGESYEQYF. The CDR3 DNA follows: TGTGCCAGCATCCTCATGGCGGGGGAGTCCTACGAGCAGTACTTC.

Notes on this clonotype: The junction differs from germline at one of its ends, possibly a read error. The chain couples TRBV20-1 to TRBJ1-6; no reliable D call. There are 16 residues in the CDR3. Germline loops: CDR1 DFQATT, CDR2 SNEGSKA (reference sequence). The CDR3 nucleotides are TGCAGTGCTAGAGATGAGGGAGGACGGGTAAACTCACCCCTCCATTTT. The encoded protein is CSARDEGGRVNSPLHF.

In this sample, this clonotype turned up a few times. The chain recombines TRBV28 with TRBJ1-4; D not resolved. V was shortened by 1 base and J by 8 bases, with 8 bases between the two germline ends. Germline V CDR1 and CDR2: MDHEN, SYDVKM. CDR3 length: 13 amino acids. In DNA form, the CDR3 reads TGTGCCAGCAGTTTATTAAGACGAGAAAAACTGTTTTTT. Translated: CASSLLRREKLFF.

The CDR3 sequence is CASSLVAGRSTDTQYF. CDR3 sequence (DNA): TGTGCCAGCAGCTTAGTAGCGGGTCGGAGCACAGATACGCAGTATTTT. This sequence joins TRBV7-2 and TRBJ2-3; 7 bases fit TRBD2. With 1 base clipped from V and 0 bases from J, the junction kept 4 bases outside the gene matches. The CDR3 is 16 amino acids. The germline V gene encodes CDR1 SGHTA and CDR2 FQGNSA.

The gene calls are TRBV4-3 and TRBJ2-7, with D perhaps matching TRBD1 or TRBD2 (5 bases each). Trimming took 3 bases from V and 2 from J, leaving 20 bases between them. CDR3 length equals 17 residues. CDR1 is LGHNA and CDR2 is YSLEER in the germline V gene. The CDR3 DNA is TGCGCCAGCAGCCACGAGCTTGTGGGGACGGGACCCTACGAGCAGTACTTC. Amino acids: CASSHELVGTGPYEQYF.

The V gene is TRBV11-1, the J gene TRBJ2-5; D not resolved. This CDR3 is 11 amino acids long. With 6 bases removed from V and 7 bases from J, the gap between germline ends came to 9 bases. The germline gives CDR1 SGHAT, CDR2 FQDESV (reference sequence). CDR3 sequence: CASSSVWTQYF. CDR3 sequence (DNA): TGTGCCAGCAGTTCAGTATGGACCCAGTACTTC.

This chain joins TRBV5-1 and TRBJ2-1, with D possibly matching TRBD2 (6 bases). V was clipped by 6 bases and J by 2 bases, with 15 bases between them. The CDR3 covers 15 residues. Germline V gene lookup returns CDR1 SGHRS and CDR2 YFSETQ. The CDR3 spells CASIADPGTYNEQFF. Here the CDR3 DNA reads TGCGCCAGCATAGCGGACCCCGGCACCTACAATGAGCAGTTCTTC.